The 14 T cell receptor beta chains given below trace back to one sample, sequenced in a study of identical twins. Using its own MiXCR run on the 5' RACE reads, TCRdb lists one record per CDR3 protein. This table has around 250,000 distinct CDR3 sequences, over 9.5% appearing once. The data also belong to a second study, concerning yellow fever vaccine responses in identical twins.

The sample taken for sequencing was memory (CD45RO+) T cells sorted from blood. These receptors were collected from a woman younger than 30 in good health.

The chain combines TRBV29-1 with TRBJ1-1, with D unresolved. With 6 bases removed from V and 7 bases from J, the gap between germline ends came to 18 bases. Germline values: CDR1 SQVTM, CDR2 ANQGSEA. The CDR3 has 13 amino acids. This chain's CDR3 is CSVRISVSSEAFF. DNA of the CDR3: TGCAGCGTCCGGATTTCGGTTTCCAGTGAAGCTTTCTTT.

This clonotype was detected a few times. This sequence joins TRBV4-3 and TRBJ2-7; D may match TRBD1 or TRBD2 (5 bases each). The CDR3 consists of 15 residues. In germline, CDR1 is LGHNA, CDR2 YSLEER. V was cut by 1 base and J by 3 bases, with 13 bases left in between. CDR3 sequence reads: CASSQGLGESYEQYF. CDR3 coding DNA: TGCGCCAGCAGCCAAGGTCTGGGGGAGAGCTACGAGCAGTACTTC.

This clonotype was found a few times. The gene calls are TRBV3-1 and TRBJ2-1, with TRBD2 as a possible D gene (6 bases). V gave up 4 bases and J gave up 9 bases, with 19 bases separating them. Germline CDR1 reads LGHDT; CDR2 reads YNNKEL (reference sequence). This CDR3 has 15 residues. CDR3 bases: TGTGCCAGCAGCCCCTACAACCAGGAGGGGCTTGAGCAGTTCTTC. This gives the protein CASSPYNQEGLEQFF.

V is TRBV4-2 and J is TRBJ2-1; TRBD2 is a possible D gene (6 bases). CDR1 LGHNA and CDR2 YNFKEQ come from the germline V gene. The V end was cut by 3 bases, the J end by 5 bases, with 20 bases between. The CDR3 totals 17 residues. The CDR3 DNA reads as TGTGCCAGCAGCCAGGGGGGAGGTGCGGCCCTACACAATGAGCAGTTCTTC. It encodes CASSQGGGAALHNEQFF.

The rearrangement joins TRBV14 to TRBJ2-7; TRBD2 agrees at 7 bases. CDR3 length: 18 amino acids. CDR1 is SGHDN and CDR2 is FVKESK in the germline V gene. The ends lost 4 bases at V and 3 bases at J; junction bases unmatched: 18. DNA of the CDR3: TGTGCCAGCAGCCTAGATCAACCCCGGGACGGGAGGCGCTACGAGCAGTACTTC. Residues: CASSLDQPRDGRRYEQYF. Full variable domain (missing parts from reference TRBV14 and TRBJ2-7): EAGVTQFPSHSVIEKGQTVTLRCDPISGHDNLYWYRRVMGKEIKFLLHFVKESKQDESGMPNNRFLAERTGGTYSTLKVQPAELEDSGVYFCASSLDQPRDGRRYEQYFGPGTRLTVT.

There are a few counts of this clonotype. V is TRBV20-1 and J is TRBJ2-1, with 8 bases identical to TRBD2. J lost 7 bases, V lost 6 bases, and 8 bases had no gene match. The CDR3 sequence is 13 residues long. Germline CDR1 is DFQATT and CDR2 is SNEGSKA (reference sequence). CDR3 bases: TGCAGTGCCGACGCACCGGGGGGGAATGAGCAGTTCTTC. It yields the protein CSADAPGGNEQFF.

This clonotype is judged medium-sized (0.01 to 0.1%). The chain couples TRBV29-1 to TRBJ2-7, with 7 bases aligning to TRBD2. There are 13 residues in the CDR3. Germline values: CDR1 SQVTM, CDR2 ANQGSEA. V dropped 5 bases and J dropped 1; count of bases not matched to a gene: 5. CDR3 sequence: CSVRQGGSYEQYF. DNA of the CDR3: TGCAGCGTTCGGCAGGGAGGGTCCTACGAGCAGTACTTC.

This clonotype was observed a handful of times. The rearrangement uses TRBV4-3 and TRBJ2-1; TRBD2 agrees at 9 bases. The CDR3 has 16 amino acids. The germline V gene encodes CDR1 LGHNA and CDR2 YSLEER. Unmatched junction bases numbered 10, after V lost 5 bases and J lost 5 bases. CDR3: CASSLGGGRANNEQFF. The CDR3 DNA follows: TGCGCCAGCAGCTTAGGGGGCGGGAGGGCCAACAATGAGCAGTTCTTC.

The sample holds many counts of this clonotype. The rearrangement links TRBV4-3 to TRBJ2-7; 10 nucleotides align to TRBD1. This CDR3 has 15 amino acids. Germline lookup yields CDR1 LGHNA and CDR2 YSLEER. Losses at the gene ends were 3 bases for V and 7 bases for J; bases not matched to a gene: 9. CDR3 amino acids: CASSQAGTGAGEQYF. The CDR3 DNA reads as TGCGCCAGCAGCCAGGCCGGGACAGGGGCGGGGGAGCAGTACTTC.

J is TRBJ2-7 and V is TRBV5-1; no firm D call. Trimming removed 5 bases from V and 5 bases from J, with 20 bases in between. CDR1 is SGHRS, CDR2 YFSETQ, per germline. The CDR3 has 15 residues. The CDR3 DNA sequence: TGCGCCAGCAGTTTATCAGTGGACGATCGGAACGAGCAGTACTTC. Amino acid sequence: CASSLSVDDRNEQYF.

This clonotype has a handful of counts. A much larger clone is a single base away; this may be a read error. The rearrangement uses TRBV10-3 and TRBJ2-5; 11 positions agree with TRBD1. CDR3 length equals 15 residues. The germline V gene has CDR1 ENHRY and CDR2 SYGVKD. CDR3 in amino acids: CTISLGTGGQETQYF. The CDR3 DNA sequence: TGTACCATCAGCCTCGGGACAGGGGGTCAAGAGACCCAGTACTTC.

V is TRBV4-3 and J is TRBJ1-5; 7 nucleotides align to TRBD1. The CDR3 has 14 residues. The germline V gene has CDR1 LGHNA and CDR2 YSLEER. V dropped 4 bases and J dropped 6; count of bases not matched to a gene: 6. The CDR3 DNA follows: TGCGCCAGCAGCCTCCAGGGGGGAGGTCAGCCCCAGCATTTT. Amino acid sequence: CASSLQGGGQPQHF.

This clonotype was recorded a few times. The V gene is TRBV2, the J gene TRBJ2-7; 11 nucleotides align to TRBD2. CDR1 is SNHLY and CDR2 is FYNNEI in the germline V gene. CDR3 size: 15 residues. With 6 bases clipped from V and 0 bases from J, the junction kept 4 bases outside the gene matches. CDR3 region: CASRALAGASYEQYF. CDR3 nucleotide sequence: TGTGCCAGCAGAGCACTAGCGGGGGCCTCCTACGAGCAGTACTTC.

This clonotype has at least ten counts. The chain joins TRBV11-2 to TRBJ1-1; 7 nucleotides agree with TRBD1. The ends lost 1 base at V and 2 bases at J; junction bases unmatched: 7. There are 16 residues in the CDR3. From germline, CDR1 is SGHAT and CDR2 FQNNGV. This CDR3 is CASSLAPTGSNTEAFF. The CDR3 DNA follows: TGTGCCAGCAGCTTAGCTCCGACAGGGTCAAACACTGAAGCTTTCTTT.